This TCR beta chain was sequenced during a study of T cells in Graves' hyperthyroidism and ophthalmopathy. Study-wide context: Peripheral blood specimens were obtained at initial diagnosis, prior to any treatment.

CDR1 is LNHDA, CDR2 SQIVND, per germline (reference sequence). There are 14 residues in the CDR3. The V end was cut by 10 bases, the J end by 2 bases, with 14 bases between. Template material for amplifying TCR beta CDR3 regions consisted of RNA transcripts. The HTBI primer set drove a first-round RT-PCR of the TCR CDR3. TCRdb recomputed calls from the multiplex PCR reads with MiXCR, one row per CDR3 protein. Among about 520,000 distinct CDR3 sequences listed, approximately 25% were seen once. Lactation, pregnancy, other autoimmune disease or uncontrolled infection led to exclusion of patients. This clonotype appeared many times.

V usage is TRBV19 and J usage is TRBJ2-2, with D perhaps matching TRBD1 or TRBD2 (5 bases each). This sequence originates from a woman between 25 and 40 years old with Graves' ophthalmopathy. Sequenced sample: blood. The CDR3: CATRDESNTGELFF. CDR3 coding DNA: TGTGCCACCCGGGACGAATCTAACACCGGGGAGCTGTTTTTT.